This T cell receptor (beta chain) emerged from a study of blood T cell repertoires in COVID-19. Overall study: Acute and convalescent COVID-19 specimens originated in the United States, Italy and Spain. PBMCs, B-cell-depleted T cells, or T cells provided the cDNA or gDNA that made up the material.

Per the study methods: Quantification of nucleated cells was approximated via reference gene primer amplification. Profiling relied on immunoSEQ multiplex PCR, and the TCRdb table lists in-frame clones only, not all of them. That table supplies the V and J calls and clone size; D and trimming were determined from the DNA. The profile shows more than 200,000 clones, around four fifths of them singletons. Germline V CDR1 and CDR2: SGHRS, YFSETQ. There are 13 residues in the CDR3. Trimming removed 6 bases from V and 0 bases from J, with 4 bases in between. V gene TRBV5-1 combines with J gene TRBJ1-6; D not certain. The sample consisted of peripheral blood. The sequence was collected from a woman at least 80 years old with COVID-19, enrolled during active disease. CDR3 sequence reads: CASKSSYNSPLHF. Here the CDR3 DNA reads TGCGCCAGCAAGAGCTCCTATAATTCACCCCTCCACTTT.